What follows is one T cell receptor beta chain and its context. The data originate from a study of response to subunit inactivated influenza vaccine. After removal of 4 bases from V and 9 bases from J, the junction contained 11 bases not matched to a gene. The length of the CDR3 is 17 residues. Germline V gene sequence: CDR1 LGHNA, CDR2 YNFKEQ. Using its own MiXCR run on the RT-PCR reads, TCRdb lists one record per CDR3 protein. Of around 750,000 distinct CDR3 sequences in the sample, 21% are singletons; the top ten hold roughly 10%. The gene calls are TRBV4-2 and TRBJ2-1, with TRBD2 matching over 14 bases. The sequencing here drew on PBMCs from blood, taken 4 to 6 days after vaccination. The receptor's source is a man aged 45-60 years who received an inactivated influenza vaccine. Here the CDR3 DNA reads TGTGCCAGCAGCCCACCATTGGGGACTAGCGGGAGCGGTGAGCAGTTCTTC. It codes for CASSPPLGTSGSGEQFF.